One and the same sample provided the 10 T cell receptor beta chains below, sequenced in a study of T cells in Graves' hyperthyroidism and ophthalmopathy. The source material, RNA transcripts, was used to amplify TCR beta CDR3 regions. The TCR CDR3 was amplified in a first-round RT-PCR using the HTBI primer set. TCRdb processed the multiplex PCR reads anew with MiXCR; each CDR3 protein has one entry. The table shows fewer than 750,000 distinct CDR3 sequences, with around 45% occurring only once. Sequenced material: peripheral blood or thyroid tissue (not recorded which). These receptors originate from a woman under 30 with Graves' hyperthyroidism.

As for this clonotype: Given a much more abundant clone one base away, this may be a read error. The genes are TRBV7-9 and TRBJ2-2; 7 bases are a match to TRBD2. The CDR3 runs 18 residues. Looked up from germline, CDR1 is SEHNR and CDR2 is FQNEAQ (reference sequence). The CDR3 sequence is CASSKPLGRGGNTGEPFF. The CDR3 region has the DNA TGTGCCAGTAGTAAACCCTTGGGGAGGGGAGGGAACACCGGGGAGCCGTTTTTT.

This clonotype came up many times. The CDR3, as DNA: TGTGCCAGCAGCTTAATGGCGATTACTACCTACGAGCAGTACTTC. Translation: CASSLMAITTYEQYF. The chain is built from TRBV7-3 and TRBJ2-7; the D is unclear. The CDR3 is 15 residues long. Trimming removed 1 base from V and 2 bases from J, with 12 bases in between. Germline CDR1 reads SGHTA; CDR2 reads FQGTGA.

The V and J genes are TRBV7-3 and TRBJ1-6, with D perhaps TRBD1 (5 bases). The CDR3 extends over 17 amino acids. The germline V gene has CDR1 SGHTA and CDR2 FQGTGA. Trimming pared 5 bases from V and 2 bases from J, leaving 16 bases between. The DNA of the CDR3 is TGTGCCAGCAGCCCTGACACCGGGGACGCCTATAATTCACCCCTCCACTTT. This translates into CASSPDTGDAYNSPLHF. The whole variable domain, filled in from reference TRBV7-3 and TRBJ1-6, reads GAGVSQTPSNKVTEKGKYVELRCDPISGHTALYWYRQSLGQGPEFLIYFQGTGAADDSGLPNDRFFAVRPEGSVSTLKIQRTERGDSAVYLCASSPDTGDAYNSPLHFGNGTRLTVT.

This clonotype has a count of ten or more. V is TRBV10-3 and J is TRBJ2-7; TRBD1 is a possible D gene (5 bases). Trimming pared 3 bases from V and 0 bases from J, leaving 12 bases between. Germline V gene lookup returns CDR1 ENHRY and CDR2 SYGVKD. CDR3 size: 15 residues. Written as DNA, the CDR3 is TGTGCCATCAGTGAAGGAACAGGCGTCTCCTACGAGCAGTACTTC. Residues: CAISEGTGVSYEQYF.

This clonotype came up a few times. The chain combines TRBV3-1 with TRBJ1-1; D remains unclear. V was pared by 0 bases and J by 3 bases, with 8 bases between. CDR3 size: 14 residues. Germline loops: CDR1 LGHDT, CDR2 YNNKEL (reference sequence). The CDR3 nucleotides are TGTGCCAGCAGCCAAGATCAGACATACACTGAAGCTTTCTTT. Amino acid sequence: CASSQDQTYTEAFF.

CDR3 residues: CSVEDWTSVTEQYF. As DNA, the CDR3 is TGCAGCGTTGAGGACTGGACTAGCGTTACCGAGCAGTACTTC. The V gene is TRBV29-1, the J gene TRBJ2-7, with 9 bases aligning to TRBD2. V was pared by 3 bases and J by 6 bases, with 9 bases of the junction left unmatched. Germline lookup yields CDR1 SQVTM and CDR2 ANQGSEA. The CDR3 contains 14 residues.

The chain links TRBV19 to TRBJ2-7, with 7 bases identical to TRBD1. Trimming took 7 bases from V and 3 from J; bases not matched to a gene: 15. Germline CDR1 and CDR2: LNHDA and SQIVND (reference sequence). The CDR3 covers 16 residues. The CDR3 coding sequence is TGTGCCAGTACCGCGACAGGGCGCAGGTCGGGCTACGAGCAGTACTTC. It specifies CASTATGRRSGYEQYF.

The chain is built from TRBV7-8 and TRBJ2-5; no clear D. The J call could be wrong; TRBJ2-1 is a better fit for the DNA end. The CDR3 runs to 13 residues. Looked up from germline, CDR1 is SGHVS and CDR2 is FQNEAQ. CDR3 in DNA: TGTGCCAGCAGCTCCCTCGTCAAGCCTGAGCAGTTCTTC. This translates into CASSSLVKPEQFF.

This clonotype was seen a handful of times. The CDR3 nucleotides are TGTGCCACCAGTGATTTGGCGCGGAGCACAGATACGCAGTATTTT. Translating it yields CATSDLARSTDTQYF. The J gene is TRBJ2-3, the V gene TRBV24-1; D gene ambiguous. Between the trimmed V and J ends, which lost 0 bases and 0 bases, there was a span of 6 bases. The CDR3 is made up of 15 amino acids. Germline lookup yields CDR1 KGHDR and CDR2 SFDVKD.

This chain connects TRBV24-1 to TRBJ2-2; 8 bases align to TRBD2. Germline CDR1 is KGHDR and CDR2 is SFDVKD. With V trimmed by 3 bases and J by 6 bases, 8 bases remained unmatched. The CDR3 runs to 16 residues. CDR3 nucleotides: TGTGCCACCAGTGATGCCGGGAGGGGAAGTGCCGGGGAGCTGTTTTTT. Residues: CATSDAGRGSAGELFF.